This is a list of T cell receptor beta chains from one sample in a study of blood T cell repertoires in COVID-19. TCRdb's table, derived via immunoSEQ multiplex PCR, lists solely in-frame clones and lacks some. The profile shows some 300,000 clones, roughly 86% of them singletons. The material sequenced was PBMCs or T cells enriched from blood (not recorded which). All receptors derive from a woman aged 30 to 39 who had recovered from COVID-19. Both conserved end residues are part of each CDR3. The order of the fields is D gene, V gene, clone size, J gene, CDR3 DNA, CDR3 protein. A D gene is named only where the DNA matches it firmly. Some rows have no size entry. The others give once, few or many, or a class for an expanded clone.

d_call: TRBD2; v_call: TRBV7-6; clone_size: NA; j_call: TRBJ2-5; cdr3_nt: TGTGCCAGCAGCTTAGATTCTACTAGCGGGGGGACCCAGTACTTC; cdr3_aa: CASSLDSTSGGTQYF
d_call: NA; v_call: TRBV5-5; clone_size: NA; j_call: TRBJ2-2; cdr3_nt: TGTGCCAGCAGCCCTTTTTTGATTGTGCGGGGGAACACCGGGGAGCTGTTTTTT; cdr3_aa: CASSPFLIVRGNTGELFF
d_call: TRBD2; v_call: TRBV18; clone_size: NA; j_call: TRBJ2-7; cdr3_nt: TGTGCCAGCTCACCACTGGCGGGAGGGCGCGGAGAGCAGTACTTC; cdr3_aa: CASSPLAGGRGEQYF
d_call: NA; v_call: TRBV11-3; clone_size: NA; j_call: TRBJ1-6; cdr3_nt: TGTGCCAGCAGCTCACGGTGGGGGGTCTCACCCCTCCACTTT; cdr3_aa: CASSSRWGVSPLHF
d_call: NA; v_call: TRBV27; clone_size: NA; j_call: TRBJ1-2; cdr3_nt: TGTGCCAGCAGTTCATACAACAGGCTCTATGGCTACACCTTC; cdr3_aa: CASSSYNRLYGYTF
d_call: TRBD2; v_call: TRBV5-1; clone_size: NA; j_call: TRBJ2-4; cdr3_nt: TGCGCCAGCAGCTTGGATGCGGGGGGCCCCAAAAACATTCAGTACTTC; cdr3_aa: CASSLDAGGPKNIQYF
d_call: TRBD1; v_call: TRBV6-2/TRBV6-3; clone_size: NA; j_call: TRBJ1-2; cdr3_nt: TGTGCCAGCAGTTCCCCGAACGACAGGGGATATGGCTACACCTTC; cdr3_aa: CASSSPNDRGYGYTF
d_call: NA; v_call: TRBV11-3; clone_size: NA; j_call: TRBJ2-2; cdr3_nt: TGTGCCAGCAGCTTAGATACCCCGGCGGGGGACATTCTGTACACCGGGGAGCTGTTTTTT; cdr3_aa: CASSLDTPAGDILYTGELFF
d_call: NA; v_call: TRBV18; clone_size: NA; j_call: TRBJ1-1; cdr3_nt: TGTGCCAGCTCAGCAGACATGAACACTGAAGCTTTCTTT; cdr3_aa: CASSADMNTEAFF
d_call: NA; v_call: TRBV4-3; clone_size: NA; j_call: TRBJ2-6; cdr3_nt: TGCGCCAGCAGCCAAAACCCCGGCGGAGCCAACGTCCTGACTTTC; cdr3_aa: CASSQNPGGANVLTF
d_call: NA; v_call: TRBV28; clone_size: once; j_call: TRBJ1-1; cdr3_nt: TGTGCCAGCGCTGAGGTCAACACTGAAGCTTTCTTT; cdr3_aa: CASAEVNTEAFF
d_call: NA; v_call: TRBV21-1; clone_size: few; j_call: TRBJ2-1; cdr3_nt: TGTGCCAGCAGCCTTGGGACTAGCGGGAGGGATTGTGAGCAGTTCTTC; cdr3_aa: CASSLGTSGRDCEQFF
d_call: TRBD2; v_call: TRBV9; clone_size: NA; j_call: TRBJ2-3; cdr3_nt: TGTGCCAGCAGCGTAGCCCTCTCCGGGAGGATTAGGGATACGCAGTATTTT; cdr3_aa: CASSVALSGRIRDTQYF
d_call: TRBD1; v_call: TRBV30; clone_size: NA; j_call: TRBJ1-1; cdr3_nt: TGTGCCTCAAGGACAGGGATCACTGAAGCTTTCTTT; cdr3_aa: CASRTGITEAFF
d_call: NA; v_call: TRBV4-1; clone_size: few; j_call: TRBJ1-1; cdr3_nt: TGCGCCAGCAGCCAAGAGTCAGTTTCGTCGAACACTGAAGCTTTCTTT; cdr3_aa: CASSQESVSSNTEAFF
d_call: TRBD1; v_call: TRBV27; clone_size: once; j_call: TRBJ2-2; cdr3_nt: TGTGCCAGCAGTTTGGGGACAGGGACCACCGGGGAGCTGTTTTTT; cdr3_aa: CASSLGTGTTGELFF
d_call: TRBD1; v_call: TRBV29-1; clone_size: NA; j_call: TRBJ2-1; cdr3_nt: TGCAGCGTTGGAGGGACAGCTCATGAGCAGTTCTTC; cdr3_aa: CSVGGTAHEQFF
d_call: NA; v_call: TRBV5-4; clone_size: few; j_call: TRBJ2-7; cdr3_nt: TGTGCCAGCAGCCCCGGGATCGGCCCCTACGAGCAGTACTTC; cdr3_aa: CASSPGIGPYEQYF
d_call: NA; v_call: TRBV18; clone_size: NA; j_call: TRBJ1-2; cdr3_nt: TGTGCCAGCTCACCCCCGACAGAGCGCTATGGCTACACCTTC; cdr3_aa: CASSPPTERYGYTF
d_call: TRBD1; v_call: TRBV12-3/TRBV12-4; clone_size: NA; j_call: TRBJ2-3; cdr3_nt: TGTGCCAGCACAACAGGACAGGCGCATACGCAGTATTTT; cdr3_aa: CASTTGQAHTQYF
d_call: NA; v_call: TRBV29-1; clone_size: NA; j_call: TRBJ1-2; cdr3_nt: TGCAGCGTTGAACCAGGGGCTGGCTACACCTTC; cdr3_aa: CSVEPGAGYTF
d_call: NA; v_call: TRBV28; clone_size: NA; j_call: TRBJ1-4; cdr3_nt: TGTGCCAGCAGTTTATCCCCAGGGGCCAGGGAAAAACTGTTTTTT; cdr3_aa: CASSLSPGAREKLFF
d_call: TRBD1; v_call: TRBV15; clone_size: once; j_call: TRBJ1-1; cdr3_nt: TGTGCCACCAGCGTCTACAGGGGGGACACTGAAGCTTTCTTT; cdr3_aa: CATSVYRGDTEAFF
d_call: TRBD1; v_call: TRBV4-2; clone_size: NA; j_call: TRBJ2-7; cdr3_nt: TGTGCCAGCACCCTAACAGGGGTTTCGTCCTACGAGCAGTACTTC; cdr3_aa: CASTLTGVSSYEQYF
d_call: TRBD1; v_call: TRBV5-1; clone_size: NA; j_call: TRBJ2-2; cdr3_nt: TGCGCCAGCATGAGGGACAGGGGTGCCGGGGAGCTGTTTTTT; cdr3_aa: CASMRDRGAGELFF
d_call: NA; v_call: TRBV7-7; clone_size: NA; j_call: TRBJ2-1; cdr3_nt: TGTGCCAGCAGCTTAATCCCCGGAGGGCCCTACAATGAGCAGTTCTTC; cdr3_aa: CASSLIPGGPYNEQFF
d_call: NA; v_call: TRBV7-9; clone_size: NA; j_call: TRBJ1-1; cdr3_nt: TGTGCCAGCAGCTTATCCCGATGGGGGAGGGGGGACACTGAAGCTTTCTTT; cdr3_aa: CASSLSRWGRGDTEAFF
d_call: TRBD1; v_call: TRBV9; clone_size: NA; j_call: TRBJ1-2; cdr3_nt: TGTGCCAGCAGCGTAGACGTAGGGGGCCGTGGCTACACCTTC; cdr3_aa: CASSVDVGGRGYTF
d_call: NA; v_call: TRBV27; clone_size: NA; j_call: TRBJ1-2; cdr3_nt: TGTGCCAGCAGCCATTCTATGCAGGCGGGCTATGGCTACACCTTC; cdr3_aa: CASSHSMQAGYGYTF
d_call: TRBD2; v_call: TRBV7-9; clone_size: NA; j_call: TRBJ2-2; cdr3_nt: TGTGCCAGCAGATCAAGCGGGGGGACCTTGGGCGGGGAGCTGTTTTTT; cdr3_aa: CASRSSGGTLGGELFF
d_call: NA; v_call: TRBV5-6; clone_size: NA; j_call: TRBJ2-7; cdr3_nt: TGTGCCAGCAGCTTAGGGAGGGGGAGCTACGAGCAGTACTTC; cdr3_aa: CASSLGRGSYEQYF
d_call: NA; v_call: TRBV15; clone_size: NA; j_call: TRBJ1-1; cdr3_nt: TGTGCCACCAGCAGAGATGTACACAGGGACACTGAAGCTTTCTTT; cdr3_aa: CATSRDVHRDTEAFF
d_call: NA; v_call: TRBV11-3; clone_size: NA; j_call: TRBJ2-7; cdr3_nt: TGTGCCAGCAGCGTTACGGGACTCCAAACTGAGCAGTACTTC; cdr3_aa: CASSVTGLQTEQYF
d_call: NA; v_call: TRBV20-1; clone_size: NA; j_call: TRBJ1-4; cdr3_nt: TGCAGTGCTAGTTCGGGACACTCTAATGAAAAACTGTTTTTT; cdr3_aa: CSASSGHSNEKLFF
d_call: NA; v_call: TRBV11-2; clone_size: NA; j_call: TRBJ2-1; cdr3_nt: TGTGCCAGCAGCTTAGATGCGAAGCAGTTCTTC; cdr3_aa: CASSLDAKQFF
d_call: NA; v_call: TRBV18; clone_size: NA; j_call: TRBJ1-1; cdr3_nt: TGTGCCAGCTCACCCCTAGACAGGATGAACACTGAAGCTTTCTTT; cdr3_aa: CASSPLDRMNTEAFF
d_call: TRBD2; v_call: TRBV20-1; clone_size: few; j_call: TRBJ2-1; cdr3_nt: TGCAGTGCTAAGCACCCTAGCGGGAGGGTCTTC; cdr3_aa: CSAKHPSGRVF
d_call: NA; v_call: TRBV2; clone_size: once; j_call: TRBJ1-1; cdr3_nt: TGTGCCAGCAGGGACGGGGGGTTAAGCACTGAAGCTTTCTTT; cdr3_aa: CASRDGGLSTEAFF
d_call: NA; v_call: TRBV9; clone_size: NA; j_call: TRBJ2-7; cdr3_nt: TGTGCCAGCAGTAGGACGGACAGCTATCAAACCTACGAGCAGTACTTC; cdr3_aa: CASSRTDSYQTYEQYF
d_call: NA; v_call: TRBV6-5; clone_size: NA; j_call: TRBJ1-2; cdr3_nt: TGTGCCAGCAGTTTAGGGGGGGGTGGTAACTATGGCTACACCTTC; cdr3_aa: CASSLGGGGNYGYTF